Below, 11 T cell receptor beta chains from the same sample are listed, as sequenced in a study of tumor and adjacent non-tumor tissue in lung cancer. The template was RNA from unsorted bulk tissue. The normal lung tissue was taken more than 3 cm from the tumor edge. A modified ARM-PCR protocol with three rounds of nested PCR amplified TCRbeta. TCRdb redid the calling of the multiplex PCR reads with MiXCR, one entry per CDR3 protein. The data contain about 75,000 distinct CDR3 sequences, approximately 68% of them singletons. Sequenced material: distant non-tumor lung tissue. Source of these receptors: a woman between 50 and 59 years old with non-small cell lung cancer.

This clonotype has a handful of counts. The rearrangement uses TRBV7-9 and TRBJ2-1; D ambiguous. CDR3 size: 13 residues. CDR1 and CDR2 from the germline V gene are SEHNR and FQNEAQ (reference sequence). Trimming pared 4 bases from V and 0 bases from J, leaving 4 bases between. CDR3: CASSSSSYNEQFF. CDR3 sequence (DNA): TGTGCCAGCAGCTCGAGCTCCTACAATGAGCAGTTCTTC.

Written as DNA, the CDR3 is TGTGCCAGCAGCACCACGGGTACAGATAGGCTGTATTTT. As protein: CASSTTGTDRLYF. The genes are TRBV11-3 and TRBJ2-3; the D is unclear. Per the germline V gene, CDR1 is SGHNT and CDR2 is YENEEA. Trimming took off 5 bases at V and 14 bases at J, with 20 bases between the two ends. The CDR3 loop spans 13 amino acids. The full variable domain, with the rest looked up from reference TRBV11-3 and TRBJ2-3, is EAGVVQSPRYKIIEKKQPVAFWCNPISGHNTLYWYLQNLGQGPELLIRYENEEAVDDSQLPKDRFSAERLKGVDSTLKIQPAELGDSAVYLCASSTTGTDRLYFGPGTRLTVL.

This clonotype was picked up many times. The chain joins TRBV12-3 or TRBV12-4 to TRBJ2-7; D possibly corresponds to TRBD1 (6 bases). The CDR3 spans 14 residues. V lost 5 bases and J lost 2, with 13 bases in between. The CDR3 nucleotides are TGTGCCAGCAGTACAAACAGGGAAACCTACGAGCAGTACTTC. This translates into CASSTNRETYEQYF.

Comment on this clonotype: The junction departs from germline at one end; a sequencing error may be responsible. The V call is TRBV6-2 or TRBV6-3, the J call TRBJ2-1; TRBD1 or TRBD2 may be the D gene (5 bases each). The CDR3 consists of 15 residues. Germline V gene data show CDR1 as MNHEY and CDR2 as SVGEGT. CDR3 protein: CASSWGRGGYNEQFF. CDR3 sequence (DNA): TGTGCCAGCAGCTGGGGACGGGGCGGGTACAATGAACAGTTCTTC.

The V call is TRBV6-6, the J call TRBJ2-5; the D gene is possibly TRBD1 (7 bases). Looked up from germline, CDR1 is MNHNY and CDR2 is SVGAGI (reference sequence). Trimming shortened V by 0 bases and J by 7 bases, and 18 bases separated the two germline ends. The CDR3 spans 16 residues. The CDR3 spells CASSYSEGAIGGTQYF. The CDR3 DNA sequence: TGTGCCAGCAGTTACTCGGAGGGGGCTATCGGGGGGACCCAGTACTTC.

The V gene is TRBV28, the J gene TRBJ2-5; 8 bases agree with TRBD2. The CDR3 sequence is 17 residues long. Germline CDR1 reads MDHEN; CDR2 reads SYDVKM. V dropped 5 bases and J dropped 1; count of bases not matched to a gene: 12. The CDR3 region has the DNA TGTGCCAGCAGTGCTCACTCTCAGGCGGGAGGCCAAGAGACCCAGTACTTC. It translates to CASSAHSQAGGQETQYF.

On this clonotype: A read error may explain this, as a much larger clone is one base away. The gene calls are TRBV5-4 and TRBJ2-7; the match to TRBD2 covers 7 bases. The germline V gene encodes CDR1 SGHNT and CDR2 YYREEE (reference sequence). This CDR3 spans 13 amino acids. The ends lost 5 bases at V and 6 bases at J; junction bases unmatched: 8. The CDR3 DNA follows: TGTGCCAGCAGGCTACGGGGGGAGATCGAGCAGTACTTC. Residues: CASRLRGEIEQYF.

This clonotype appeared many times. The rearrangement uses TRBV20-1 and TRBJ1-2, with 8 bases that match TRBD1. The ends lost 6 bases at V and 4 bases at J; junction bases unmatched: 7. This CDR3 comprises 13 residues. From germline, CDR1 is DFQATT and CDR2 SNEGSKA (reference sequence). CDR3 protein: CSAPTQGAYGYTF. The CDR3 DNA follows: TGCAGTGCCCCCACCCAGGGGGCCTATGGCTACACCTTC.

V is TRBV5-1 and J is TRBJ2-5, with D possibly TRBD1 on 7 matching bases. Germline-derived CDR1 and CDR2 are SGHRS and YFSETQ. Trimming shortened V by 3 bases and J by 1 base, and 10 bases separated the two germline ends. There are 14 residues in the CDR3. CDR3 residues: CASSWGDSQETQYF. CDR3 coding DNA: TGCGCCAGCAGCTGGGGGGACAGCCAAGAGACCCAGTACTTC.

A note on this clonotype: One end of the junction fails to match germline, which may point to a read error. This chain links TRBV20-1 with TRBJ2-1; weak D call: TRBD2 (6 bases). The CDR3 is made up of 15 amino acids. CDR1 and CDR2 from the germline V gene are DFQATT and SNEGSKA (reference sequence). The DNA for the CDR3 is TGTAGTGCTAGAAATCGGCTCGGAGGGCTCAGTGAGCAGTTCTTC. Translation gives CSARNRLGGLSEQFF.

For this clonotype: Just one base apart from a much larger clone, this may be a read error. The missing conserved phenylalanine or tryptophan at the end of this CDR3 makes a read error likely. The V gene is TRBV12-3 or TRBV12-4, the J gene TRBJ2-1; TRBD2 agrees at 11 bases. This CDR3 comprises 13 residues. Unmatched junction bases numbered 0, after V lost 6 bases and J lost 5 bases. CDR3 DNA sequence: TGTGCCAGCAGACTAGCGGGAGACAATGAGCAGTTCTTG. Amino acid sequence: CASRLAGDNEQFL.